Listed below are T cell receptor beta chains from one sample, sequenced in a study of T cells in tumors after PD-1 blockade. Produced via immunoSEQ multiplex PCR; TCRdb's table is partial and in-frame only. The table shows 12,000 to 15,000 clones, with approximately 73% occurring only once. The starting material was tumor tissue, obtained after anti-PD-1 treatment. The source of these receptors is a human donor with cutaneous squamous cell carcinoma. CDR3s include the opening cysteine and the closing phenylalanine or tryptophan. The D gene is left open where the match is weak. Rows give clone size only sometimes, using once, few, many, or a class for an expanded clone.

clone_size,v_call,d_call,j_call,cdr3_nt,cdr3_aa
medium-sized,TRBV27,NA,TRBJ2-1,TGTGCCAGCACCCCGGGGGGCGGCCATGAGCAGTTCTTC,CASTPGGGHEQFF
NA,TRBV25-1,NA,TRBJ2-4,TGTGCCAGCAGTCCAAGCATGGCAGGCGCTTTTCAGTACTTC,CASSPSMAGAFQYF
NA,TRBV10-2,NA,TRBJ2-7,TGCGCCAGCAGTGAGTCCTACGAGCAGTACTTC,CASSESYEQYF
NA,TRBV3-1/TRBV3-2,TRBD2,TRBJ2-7,TGTGCCAGCAGCCGGACTAGCGGCTACGAGCAGTACTTC,CASSRTSGYEQYF
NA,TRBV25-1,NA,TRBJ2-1,TGTGCCAGCAGTGAAATCCCGGGCTCGTACAATGAGCAGTTCTTC,CASSEIPGSYNEQFF
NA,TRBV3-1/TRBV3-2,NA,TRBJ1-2,TGTGCCAGCAGCCAAGATCTTGGGGAAGTTGGCTATGGCTACACCTTC,CASSQDLGEVGYGYTF
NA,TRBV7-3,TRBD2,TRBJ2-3,TGTGCCAGCAGCTTAAACCCGGGGCCGAACCTAGCGGGAGGGCCCTCAGATACGCAGTATTTT,CASSLNPGPNLAGGPSDTQYF
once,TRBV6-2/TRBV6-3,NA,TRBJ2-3,TGTGCCAGCAGTTACTCAGGGCGGAACACAGATACGCAGTATTTT,CASSYSGRNTDTQYF
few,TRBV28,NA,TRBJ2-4,TGTGCCAGCAGTTTGGTCCTTAAAAACATTCAGTACTTC,CASSLVLKNIQYF
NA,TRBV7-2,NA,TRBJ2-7,TGTGCCAGCAGCCCCGGGTGGGGTCCGAACCCCTACGAGCAGTACTTC,CASSPGWGPNPYEQYF
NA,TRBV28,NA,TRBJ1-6,TGTGCCAGCAGTTTAGGTGGGGGCTTTCTCCTCCACTTT,CASSLGGGFLLHF
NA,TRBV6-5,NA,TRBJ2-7,TGTGCCAGCAGTTACCGTGGACGGTCCTACGAGCAGTACTTC,CASSYRGRSYEQYF
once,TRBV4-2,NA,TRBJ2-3,TGTGCCAGCAGCGAGGGCCTCGCCATTACGCAGTATTTT,CASSEGLAITQYF
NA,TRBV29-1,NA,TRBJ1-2,TGCAGCGTCGCGGATACGGGAAAAGTAGGCGGCTACACCTTC,CSVADTGKVGGYTF
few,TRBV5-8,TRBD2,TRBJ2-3,TGTGCCAGCAGCTTGGCCCCGATAGGACTAGCGGGGGGCACAGATACGCAGTATTTT,CASSLAPIGLAGGTDTQYF
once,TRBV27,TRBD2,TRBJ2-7,TGTGCCAGCAGTTCGTGGAGCGGGGAGGCCTACGAGCAGTACTTC,CASSSWSGEAYEQYF
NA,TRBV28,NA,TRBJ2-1,TGTGCCAGCAGTTTTTTCCCCAGGGTCCGTGAGCAGTTCTTC,CASSFFPRVREQFF
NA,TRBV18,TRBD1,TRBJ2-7,TGTGCCAGCTCCTACGACAGGGATATCGAGCAGTACTTC,CASSYDRDIEQYF
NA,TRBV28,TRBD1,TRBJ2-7,TGTGCCAGCAGTCGGAGACAGGGGTCCGAGCAGTACTTC,CASSRRQGSEQYF
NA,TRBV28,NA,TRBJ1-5,TGTGCCAGCAGGTCACCACGACAGAATAGCAATCAGCCCCAGCATTTT,CASRSPRQNSNQPQHF